This T cell receptor (beta chain) emerged from a study of shared clonotypes between healthy human individuals. Overall study results and limits: It was only blood that was sampled, and tissue repertoires likely differ. Clonotypes not shared had lower generation probabilities than those common to all four donors.

About this clone itself: The target antigen is unknown.

The CDR3 length is 15 residues. In germline, CDR1 is MDHEN, CDR2 SYDVKM. V was trimmed by 6 bases and J by 4 bases, leaving 19 bases between them. In the authors' methods: Filtering differed because ImmunoSEQ produced junction-only sequences that carried no quality scores. Here immunoSEQ multiplex PCR was the method, and the copy in TCRdb shows in-frame clones only, minus some. D and trimming come from the DNA, and the V and J calls and clone size come from that table. This table has 2,500,000 or so clones, more than 85% appearing once. Investigators divided CD4+ cells into CD45RA+ naive and CD45RA-negative memory subsets.

This clonotype was obtained from a man between 18 and 35 years old in good health. Some clones in this sample may be carry-over from other donors' samples. Sequenced sample: naive CD4+ T cells from PBMCs. As to subset: CD45RA+ positively selected. This chain joins TRBV28 and TRBJ2-7; perhaps TRBD1 as D (7 bases). This CDR3 reads CASSQQGPGGYEQYF. The CDR3 DNA sequence: TGTGCCAGCAGCCAACAGGGCCCAGGGGGGTACGAGCAGTACTTC. The variable domain in full, with the rest retrieved from reference TRBV28 and TRBJ2-7, is DVKVTQSSRYLVKRTGEKVFLECVQDMDHENMFWYRQDPGLGLRLIYFSYDVKMKEKGDIPEGYSVSREKKERFSLILESASTNQTSMYLCASSQQGPGGYEQYFGPGTRLTVT.